One and the same sample provided the 22 T cell receptor beta chains below, sequenced in a study of Tregs in tolerant kidney transplant recipients. Related graft donors supplied nonmyeloablative bone marrow transplants, and mixed chimerism was transient. Sequenced by immunoSEQ multiplex PCR; TCRdb stores in-frame clones only, minus some. The table records around 61,000 clones, around 87% of them present only once. The source was CD4+ T cells from blood (PBMCs), collected 6 months after the transplant. The receptor set was obtained from a human patient who received a combined kidney and bone marrow transplant. Some T cells may be supplied by the graft donor.

This chain joins TRBV19 and TRBJ2-7; no clear D. The germline V gene has CDR1 LNHDA and CDR2 SQIVND (reference sequence). The V end was cut by 3 bases, the J end by 4 bases, with 10 bases between. The length of the CDR3 is 13 residues. CDR3 nucleotide sequence: TGTGCCAGTAGTATTGCGCCGGTATACGAGCAGTACTTC. Encoded protein: CASSIAPVYEQYF. Full variable domain (rest looked up from reference TRBV19 and TRBJ2-7): DGGITQSPKYLFRKEGQNVTLSCEQNLNHDAMYWYRQDPGQGLRLIYYSQIVNDFQKGDIAEGYSVSREKKESFPLTVTSAQKNPTAFYLCASSIAPVYEQYFGPGTRLTVT.

The V call is TRBV2, the J call TRBJ1-4; TRBD1 matches at 7 bases. V shed 2 bases and J 4 bases; nucleotides not matched to a gene: 4. This CDR3 contains 15 residues. CDR1 and CDR2 (germline): SNHLY, FYNNEI. CDR3 sequence: CASSEQGQINEKLFF. As DNA, the CDR3 is TGTGCCAGCAGTGAACAGGGACAGATTAATGAAAAACTGTTTTTT.

This chain links TRBV27 with TRBJ1-1, with a tentative D call TRBD1 (6 bases). This CDR3 is built from 16 residues. Germline V CDR1 and CDR2: MNHEY, SMNVEV (reference sequence). V was clipped by 5 bases and J by 3 bases, with 19 bases between them. CDR3 coding DNA: TGTGCCAGCAGTCACAATACAGGGCTATTGTACACTGAAGCTTTCTTT. Its protein is CASSHNTGLLYTEAFF.

The rearrangement joins TRBV12-5 to TRBJ1-2, with D unresolved. V dropped 7 bases and J dropped 3 bases, with 9 bases sitting between them. In germline, CDR1 is LGHNT, CDR2 FRNRAP. The CDR3 spans 12 residues. In DNA form, the CDR3 reads TGTGCTAGTGTTGAGACACACTATGGCTACACCTTC. This encodes CASVETHYGYTF.

This sequence joins TRBV4-2 and TRBJ2-7, with TRBD2 identical over 13 bases. Germline-derived CDR1 and CDR2 are LGHNA and YNFKEQ. The trim removed 2 bases at V and 8 bases at J, leaving 6 bases unmatched. This CDR3 region has 15 residues. CDR3: CASSQQTSGRFKQYF. Here the CDR3 DNA reads TGTGCCAGCAGCCAACAGACTAGCGGGAGGTTCAAGCAGTACTTC.

This clone has only a few counts. V usage is TRBV11-3 and J usage is TRBJ1-3; D gene unclear. Between the trimmed V and J ends, which lost 4 bases and 0 bases, there was a span of 4 bases. Germline CDR1 reads SGHNT; CDR2 reads YENEEA. The CDR3 is 13 amino acids. CDR3 sequence: CASSSGSGNTIYF. The CDR3 DNA sequence: TGTGCCAGCAGCTCCGGCTCTGGAAACACCATATATTTT.

This chain uses TRBV4-3 with TRBJ1-2, with D possibly matching TRBD1 (6 bases). CDR3 length: 15 residues. Between the trimmed V and J ends, which lost 0 bases and 8 bases, there was a span of 16 bases. The V gene's germline CDR1 is LGHNA and CDR2 YSLEER. The CDR3 sequence is CASSQDQGQRKGYTF. The CDR3 DNA reads TGCGCCAGCAGCCAAGATCAAGGACAGCGTAAAGGCTACACCTTC.

The rearrangement joins TRBV15 to TRBJ2-3, with a possible D match to TRBD2 (7 bases). This CDR3 region has 16 residues. Germline assignment: CDR1 LNHNV and CDR2 YYDKDF (reference sequence). The ends were cut back, 4 bases at V and 1 base at J, with 15 bases in the middle. This chain's CDR3 is CATSNLRGGRTDTQYF. In DNA, the CDR3 is TGTGCCACCAGCAACTTGAGGGGGGGTCGCACAGATACGCAGTATTTT.

The V and J genes are TRBV19 and TRBJ1-2; 9 nucleotides align to TRBD1. The trim removed 9 bases at V and 1 base at J, leaving 9 bases unmatched. Per the germline V gene, CDR1 is LNHDA and CDR2 is SQIVND (reference sequence). The CDR3 spans 15 residues. The CDR3 coding sequence is TGTGCCAGACCGGGGACAGGGACGATTAACTATGGCTACACCTTC. Protein: CARPGTGTINYGYTF. The whole variable domain, filled in from reference TRBV19 and TRBJ1-2, reads DGGITQSPKYLFRKEGQNVTLSCEQNLNHDAMYWYRQDPGQGLRLIYYSQIVNDFQKGDIAEGYSVSREKKESFPLTVTSAQKNPTAFYLCARPGTGTINYGYTFGSGTRLTVV.

The chain carries TRBV4-2 and TRBJ2-7, with 7 bases matching TRBD2. Germline values: CDR1 LGHNA, CDR2 YNFKEQ. The CDR3 is 15 amino acids. V lost 3 bases and J lost 3; bases outside the gene matches: 8. CDR3 in amino acids: CASSQRAGSLYEQYF. The DNA of the CDR3 is TGTGCCAGCAGCCAGAGAGCGGGATCCCTCTACGAGCAGTACTTC.

J is TRBJ2-7 and V is TRBV10-2, with D uncertain. V lost 1 base and J 6 bases, leaving 16 bases between the germline ends. Germline V lookup: CDR1 WSHSY, CDR2 SAAADI. The CDR3 has 15 amino acids. The CDR3 DNA sequence: TGCGCCAGCAGTGAGTTAAGGCTAGATTCCGGCGAGCAGTACTTC. Encoded protein: CASSELRLDSGEQYF.

In this sample, this clone turned up once. The chain employs TRBV2 and TRBJ2-5, with TRBD2 matching over 7 bases. CDR1 and CDR2 (germline): SNHLY, FYNNEI. The CDR3 loop spans 13 amino acids. The V and J ends lost 5 bases and 3 bases, in that order; junction bases with no gene match: 3. CDR3 in amino acids: CASSTTSKETQYF. CDR3 in DNA: TGTGCCAGCAGTACGACTAGCAAAGAGACCCAGTACTTC.

The chain uses TRBV2 and TRBJ2-1; D not certain. Trimming stripped 2 bases from V and 0 bases from J, with 8 bases between. The CDR3 has 15 amino acids. The germline gives CDR1 SNHLY, CDR2 FYNNEI. As DNA, the CDR3 is TGTGCCAGCAGTGAACTAGTCCGCTCCTACAATGAGCAGTTCTTC. Translation gives CASSELVRSYNEQFF.

The CDR3 loop reads CASSRGQTTEAFF. CDR3 DNA sequence: TGTGCCAGCAGCCGGGGACAGACCACTGAAGCTTTCTTT. J is TRBJ1-1 and V is TRBV5-5; 7 bases are a match to TRBD1. The CDR3 has 13 amino acids. V lost 4 bases to trimming and J lost 4 bases; unmatched junction nucleotides: 4. The germline V gene has CDR1 SGHKS and CDR2 YYEKEE (reference sequence).

The chain joins TRBV5-1 to TRBJ1-2; 9 positions agree with TRBD1. The junction had 11 bases not matched to a gene; V was cut back by 4 bases and J by 4 bases. The CDR3 loop spans 16 amino acids. The germline V gene encodes CDR1 SGHRS and CDR2 YFSETQ. The CDR3 sequence is CASSVSTGTGTYGYTF. CDR3 coding DNA: TGCGCCAGCAGCGTATCTACCGGGACAGGGACCTATGGCTACACCTTC.

V usage is TRBV18 and J usage is TRBJ2-7; TRBD2 might be the D (5 bases). V shed 3 bases and J shed 7 bases, with 10 bases lying between them. The germline CDR1 and CDR2 sequences are KGHSH and LQKENI. This CDR3 is 12 amino acids long. This chain's CDR3 is CASSPGGLEQYF. CDR3 coding DNA: TGTGCCAGCTCACCCGGCGGGCTAGAGCAGTACTTC.

The chain links TRBV29-1 to TRBJ2-1; D uncertain. This CDR3 has 13 residues. Germline CDR1 and CDR2: SQVTM and ANQGSEA. The V gene lost 7 bases and the J gene lost 9 bases, with 19 bases spanning the gap. CDR3 bases: TGCAGCGCAGAAAGCTTATCGTCGGGTGAGCAGTTCTTC. It codes for CSAESLSSGEQFF.

The chain combines TRBV11-1 with TRBJ2-7; 8 bases agree with TRBD1. V trimming: 3 bases; J trimming: 1 base; junction bases outside the gene matches: 8. The CDR3 contains 16 residues. Looked up from germline, CDR1 is SGHAT and CDR2 is FQDESV (reference sequence). The CDR3 region has the DNA TGTGCCAGCAGCTTCCGTGTGACAGGGGCGTCCTACGAGCAGTACTTC. Protein: CASSFRVTGASYEQYF. Filled out from reference TRBV11-1 and TRBJ2-7, the complete variable domain reads EAEVAQSPRYKITEKSQAVAFWCDPISGHATLYWYRQILGQGPELLVQFQDESVVDDSQLPKDRFSAERLKGVDSTLKIQPAELGDSAMYLCASSFRVTGASYEQYFGPGTRLTVT.

The chain is built from TRBV19 and TRBJ1-1; the match to TRBD1 covers 11 bases. The CDR3 runs to 16 residues. Trimming took 6 bases from V and 4 from J; bases not matched to a gene: 10. Germline CDR1 LNHDA, CDR2 SQIVND (reference sequence). The CDR3 coding sequence is TGTGCCAGTAGCCGGACAGGGGGCGCCCGGGGCACTGAAGCTTTCTTT. This codes for CASSRTGGARGTEAFF.

The V and J genes are TRBV5-1 and TRBJ2-7; 7 bases fit TRBD1. The trim removed 4 bases at V and 5 bases at J, leaving 6 bases unmatched. Germline loops: CDR1 SGHRS, CDR2 YFSETQ. CDR3 length: 13 residues. CDR3 amino acids: CASSDRAGHEQYF. In DNA, the CDR3 is TGCGCCAGCAGCGACAGGGCCGGGCACGAGCAGTACTTC.

Comment on this clone: The CDR3 does not end in the conserved phenylalanine or tryptophan, so this is likely a read error. V usage is TRBV4-3 and J usage is TRBJ2-7; D perhaps matches TRBD1 (5 bases). V shed 4 bases and J shed 3 bases, with 13 bases lying between them. There are 14 residues in the CDR3. Germline V gene data show CDR1 as LGHNA and CDR2 as YSLEER. In nucleotides, the CDR3 is TGCGCCAGCAGCCTTTCAGGGTTAAGCTACGAGCAGTACCTC. Amino acids: CASSLSGLSYEQYL.

The sample holds a few counts of this clone. V usage is TRBV4-3 and J usage is TRBJ1-4, with 7 nucleotides matching TRBD1. Unmatched junction bases numbered 9, after V lost 6 bases and J lost 8 bases. Germline CDR1 and CDR2: LGHNA and YSLEER. The CDR3 sequence is 14 residues long. The CDR3 sequence is CASSRQGWGEKLFF. The CDR3 region has the DNA TGCGCCAGCAGTCGACAGGGCTGGGGGGAAAAACTGTTTTTT.